These 5 T cell receptor beta chains came from one sample sequenced in a study of tumor-infiltrating lymphocytes in primary liver carcinoma. Out of unsorted whole blood came the blood RNA, and germline DNA was extracted as well. Priming with a constant-region primer yielded TCR beta cDNA from around 0.45 ug total RNA. Amplification in three nested multiplex PCR rounds with slightly modified ARM-PCR gave rise to TCR beta libraries. TRBV1-TRBV30 forward primers paired with a C-beta reverse primer drove the first two PCR rounds, ten to eleven cycles each. TCRdb re-called the multiplex PCR reads with MiXCR, one entry per CDR3 protein. The data show about 350,000 distinct CDR3 sequences, around 60% seen once. Sequencing was done on a sample of peripheral blood. These receptors all stem from a middle-aged man with primary liver carcinoma and hepatitis B virus infection.

Comment on this clonotype: A much larger clone is a single base away; this may be a read error. This chain connects TRBV5-1 to TRBJ2-1; the D gene is possibly TRBD1 (5 bases). The CDR3 has 13 amino acids. Germline CDR1 reads SGHRS; CDR2 reads YFSETQ. In DNA, the CDR3 is TGCGCCAGCAGCTTGGCGATAGGGGATGACCAGTTCTTC. This sequence encodes CASSLAIGDDQFF.

V and J are TRBV12-3 or TRBV12-4 and TRBJ2-5, with 10 bases identical to TRBD2. V trimming: 11 bases; J trimming: 4 bases; junction bases outside the gene matches: 13. This CDR3 contains 15 residues. The CDR3 nucleotides are TGTGCCTGCAATCTCGGAATAGCGGGAGGAGAGACCCAGTACTTC. As protein: CACNLGIAGGETQYF.

This clonotype was counted a single time. No conserved phenylalanine or tryptophan ends this CDR3, so it is likely a read error. The DNA is left out, because the CDR3 cannot be placed on it with certainty; the CDR3 is given as TCRdb lists it. This sequence joins TRBV5-6 and TRBJ2-3; the table assigns TRBD1, which was not confirmed against the DNA. Germline values: CDR1 SGHDT, CDR2 YYEEEE. The CDR3 is 16 residues long, counting both termini. The CDR3 sequence: CASSLFTGDTTDTHYS.

The table lists this clonotype with many counts. The chain combines TRBV11-3 with TRBJ2-7, with D possibly matching TRBD1 (5 bases). This CDR3 spans 11 amino acids. The V gene's germline CDR1 is SGHNT and CDR2 YENEEA. Trimming removed 5 bases at V and 6 bases at J, with 8 bases between. The CDR3 reads CASSQRGEQYF. As DNA, the CDR3 is TGTGCCAGCAGCCAAAGGGGCGAGCAGTACTTC.

About this clonotype: A much larger clonotype is one base distant, so this may be a read error. The CDR3 DNA reads TGTGCCAGCAGTGAAGTTCAGGGCCCAAACATTCAGTACTTC. This codes for CASSEVQGPNIQYF. The chain has TRBV6-1 and TRBJ2-4, with a possible D match to TRBD1 (5 bases). Germline V gene lookup returns CDR1 MNHNS and CDR2 SASEGT. This CDR3 has 14 amino acids. V was cut by 1 base and J by 6 bases, with 10 bases left in between.